Described below is a single T cell receptor beta chain sequence and its context. V was cut by 6 bases and J by 5 bases, with 22 bases left in between. Germline V gives CDR1 MNHEY, CDR2 SMNVEV (reference sequence). The CDR3 length is 16 residues. This sample stems from a study of OX40 agonist ivuxolimab in advanced cancers. Data came from immunoSEQ multiplex PCR; TCRdb stores just in-frame clones and leaves some out. The data show roughly 80,000 clones, 90% to 95% seen once. This chain joins TRBV27 and TRBJ2-5; perhaps TRBD2 as D (5 bases). This clonotype was sampled from an adult with an advanced solid tumor such as melanoma, head and neck, liver or kidney cancer. This specimen was CD4+ or CD8+ T cells sorted from blood, taken in a trial of the OX40 agonist ivuxolimab. The CDR3 protein is CASSISLGGSGETQYF. DNA of the CDR3: TGTGCCAGCAGCATTAGTTTAGGCGGCAGCGGCGAGACCCAGTACTTC.